These T cell receptor beta chains were read from a single sample in a study of cytomegalovirus exposure and HLA in healthy donors. This table comes from immunoSEQ multiplex PCR, and its TCRdb copy is limited to in-frame clones, with some not included. Of approximately 240,000 clones listed, roughly 80% were seen once; the top ten hold 5% to 6%. The sample consisted of PBMCs. The receptors originated from a middle-aged woman in good health and CMV-seropositive. Each CDR3 is given with its conserved first and last residue. A D gene is named only where the DNA matches it firmly. Clone size is given for some rows only: seen once, a few or many times, or a class if the clone is expanded.

TRBJ1-1	NA	17	NA	TRBV27	TGTGCCAGCAGTTTGTCGTTTGGGGGCGTCACGAACACTGAAGCTTTCTTT	CASSLSFGGVTNTEAFF
TRBJ2-1	NA	15	TRBD1	TRBV4-1	TGCGCCAGCAGCCATCCGGGACAGGGGTTTTATGAGCAGTTCTTC	CASSHPGQGFYEQFF
TRBJ2-1	NA	16	TRBD1	TRBV9	TGTGCCAGCAGCCAGGGACAGGGGGGCGCCTACAATGAGCAGTTCTTC	CASSQGQGGAYNEQFF
TRBJ2-1	NA	13	TRBD1	TRBV7-9	TGTGCCAGCGGGGACAGTGCGTACAATGAGCAGTTCTTC	CASGDSAYNEQFF
TRBJ2-7	once	13	NA	TRBV29-1	TGCAGCGTTGAAAGGATGGAGGGCTACGAGCAGTACTTC	CSVERMEGYEQYF
TRBJ2-7	NA	16	TRBD1	TRBV7-9	TGTGCCAGCAGCGCCTTACAGGGGGCGCCGTTTTACGAGCAGTACTTC	CASSALQGAPFYEQYF
TRBJ2-2	once	15	TRBD2	TRBV7-9	TGTGCCAGCAGCCAGAGGACTAGCGGGACCGGGGAGCTGTTTTTT	CASSQRTSGTGELFF
TRBJ2-7	NA	15	TRBD1	TRBV5-6	TGTGCCAGCAGCTTTAGTGACAGGGCTGGCCACGAGCAGTACTTC	CASSFSDRAGHEQYF
TRBJ2-7	NA	18	TRBD2	TRBV5-4	TGTGCCAGCAGCTTCGGGGGGTATCAAGGGTCCACTCGGGACGAGCAGTACTTC	CASSFGGYQGSTRDEQYF
TRBJ1-1	few	14	TRBD1	TRBV6-1	TGTGCCAGCAGCCCTCAGGGGGGGAACACTGAAGCTTTCTTT	CASSPQGGNTEAFF
TRBJ2-1	few	15	TRBD1	TRBV19	TGTGCCAGTAGTATTGGGACAGGCTCCTACAATGAGCAGTTCTTC	CASSIGTGSYNEQFF
TRBJ2-3	NA	16	NA	TRBV5-6	TGTGCCAGCAGCGGGTCTAGTGTTTGGAGCACAGATACGCAGTATTTT	CASSGSSVWSTDTQYF
TRBJ1-1	NA	15	TRBD1	TRBV19	TGTGCCAGTAGGGGGGACAGGGGATTGAACACTGAAGCTTTCTTT	CASRGDRGLNTEAFF
TRBJ2-2	many	14	NA	TRBV4-2	TGTGCCAGCAGCCAAGATCAGGGGTACGGGGAGCTGTTTTTT	CASSQDQGYGELFF
TRBJ2-7	once	14	NA	TRBV6-1	TGTGCCAGCAGAGGACAGCCCGCTACCTACGAGCAGTACTTC	CASRGQPATYEQYF
TRBJ2-1	NA	12	TRBD1	TRBV29-1	TGCAGCGTTGCTCAGGGGGCACAGGAGCAGTTCTTC	CSVAQGAQEQFF
TRBJ1-2	once	16	TRBD1	TRBV11-3	TGTGCCAGCAGCTTAGCCTCCGGGACAGTGATCTATGGCTACACCTTC	CASSLASGTVIYGYTF
TRBJ2-1	NA	16	TRBD2	TRBV18	TGTGCCAGCTCACCACCCGGACTAGCGGGGGGTGGTGGGCAGTTCTTC	CASSPPGLAGGGGQFF
TRBJ2-1	NA	14	TRBD2	TRBV6-6	TGTGCCAGCCTTGGGGGGGGCTCCTACAATGAGCAGTTCTTC	CASLGGGSYNEQFF
TRBJ2-7	NA	14	NA	TRBV18	TGTGCCAGCTCACCTTCTGCGGCGCGGTACGAGCAGTACTTC	CASSPSAARYEQYF
TRBJ2-2	NA	14	NA	TRBV10-1	TGCGCCAGCAGTGGCACTCGAAACACCGGGGAGCTGTTTTTT	CASSGTRNTGELFF
TRBJ1-4	few	13	NA	TRBV7-9	TGTGCCAGCAGGGGGGGACGTGGTGAAAAACTGTTTTTT	CASRGGRGEKLFF
TRBJ2-1	NA	15	TRBD2	TRBV2	TGTGCCAGCAACCCCCAGCGGGGGACCTACAATGAGCAGTTCTTC	CASNPQRGTYNEQFF
TRBJ2-1	once	12	NA	TRBV9	TGTGCCAGCAGCGCCAGATCCAATGAGCAGTTCTTC	CASSARSNEQFF
TRBJ2-3	NA	15	TRBD2	TRBV5-4	TGTGCCAGCAGCCCGAGCGGGAGAGTTGGGAATACGCAGTATTTT	CASSPSGRVGNTQYF
TRBJ1-2	NA	15	TRBD1	TRBV6-5	TGTGCCAGCAGTTACGCGGACAGGGGGCTGTGTGGCTACACCTTC	CASSYADRGLCGYTF
TRBJ1-2	NA	13	NA	TRBV27	TGTGCCAGCAGTTTAGGGGGAGGCTATGGCTACACCTTC	CASSLGGGYGYTF
TRBJ2-2	NA	16	TRBD2	TRBV11-3	TGTGCCAGCAGACGACACGGCGGGAGAGGTACCGGGGAGCTGTTTTTT	CASRRHGGRGTGELFF
TRBJ1-4	NA	15	NA	TRBV7-2	TGTGCCAGCAGCCCCCAAGCGGGCCCCTATGAAAAACTGTTTTTT	CASSPQAGPYEKLFF
TRBJ1-3	once	14	NA	TRBV6-5	TGTGCCAGCAGTTACTCAAATTCGGGAAACACCATATATTTT	CASSYSNSGNTIYF
TRBJ2-3	NA	15	TRBD2	TRBV2	TGTGCCAGCAGACGACTAGCGGGGGGCTCAGATACGCAGTATTTT	CASRRLAGGSDTQYF
TRBJ2-2	NA	17	NA	TRBV5-4	TGTGCCAGCAGCTTGGCCAAACAGGGTCGGGGCACCGGGGAGCTGTTTTTT	CASSLAKQGRGTGELFF
TRBJ1-6	NA	16	TRBD1	TRBV6-5	TGTGCCAGCAGTTACTCGGGCAGGGGGTATAATTCACCCCTCCACTTT	CASSYSGRGYNSPLHF
TRBJ1-6	NA	13	NA	TRBV9	TGTGCCAGCAGCGTAGCTTTCGGGTCACCCCTCCACTTT	CASSVAFGSPLHF
TRBJ2-1	NA	15	NA	TRBV9	TGTGCCAGCAGCGTAGCCGGGGGATCCTACAATGAGCAGTTCTTC	CASSVAGGSYNEQFF
TRBJ2-3	NA	15	TRBD2	TRBV7-2	TGTGCCAGCAGCTCCCTAGCGGGAGCAACAGATACGCAGTATTTT	CASSSLAGATDTQYF
TRBJ2-2	NA	13	NA	TRBV27	TGTGCCAGCAGTTTCTCGAACACCGGGGAGCTGTTTTTT	CASSFSNTGELFF
TRBJ2-3	NA	16	TRBD2	TRBV7-3	TGTGCCAGCAGCCCCGCTAGCGGGAGAAGCACAGATACGCAGTATTTT	CASSPASGRSTDTQYF
TRBJ1-1	few	14	NA	TRBV5-1	TGCGCCAGCAGGGAACAGGGAGGGGACACTGAAGCTTTCTTT	CASREQGGDTEAFF
TRBJ2-7	NA	14	NA	TRBV4-2	TGTGCCAGCAGCCAAGCGGAAGGACAATACGAGCAGTACTTC	CASSQAEGQYEQYF
TRBJ2-1	once	15	TRBD2	TRBV5-1	TGCGCCAGCAGCTTGGGGCTAGCGGAATACAATGAGCAGTTCTTC	CASSLGLAEYNEQFF
TRBJ2-5	NA	18	TRBD2	TRBV4-3	TGCGCCAGCAGCCAAGTTTCCCCGCTAGCGGATTCCCGGGTGACCCAGTACTTC	CASSQVSPLADSRVTQYF
TRBJ1-1	once	14	NA	TRBV7-2	TGTGCCAGCGGTTGGGGGCAGGTCGGAACTGAAGCTTTCTTT	CASGWGQVGTEAFF
TRBJ1-5	NA	14	NA	TRBV30	TGTGCCTGGAGTCAATACACTAGCAATCAGCCCCAGCATTTT	CAWSQYTSNQPQHF
TRBJ1-2	once	15	TRBD1	TRBV15	TGTGCCACCAGCTTCGGACAGGGTGAGAACTATGGCTACACCTTC	CATSFGQGENYGYTF
TRBJ2-7	NA	14	NA	TRBV5-7	TGTGCCAGCAGCCGCCTCAACCGCTCCTACGAGCAGTACTTC	CASSRLNRSYEQYF
TRBJ1-2	NA	14	NA	TRBV7-2	TGTGCCAGCAGCTTAGGGCCCGTGGACTATGGCTACACCTTC	CASSLGPVDYGYTF
TRBJ1-1	NA	14	NA	TRBV7-2	TGTGCCAGCAGCTCCCCGGGGGTGAACACTGAAGCTTTCTTT	CASSSPGVNTEAFF
TRBJ2-1	NA	15	NA	TRBV18	TGTGCCAGCTCACCCTCAGCGGGTTCTTACAATGAGCAGTTCTTC	CASSPSAGSYNEQFF